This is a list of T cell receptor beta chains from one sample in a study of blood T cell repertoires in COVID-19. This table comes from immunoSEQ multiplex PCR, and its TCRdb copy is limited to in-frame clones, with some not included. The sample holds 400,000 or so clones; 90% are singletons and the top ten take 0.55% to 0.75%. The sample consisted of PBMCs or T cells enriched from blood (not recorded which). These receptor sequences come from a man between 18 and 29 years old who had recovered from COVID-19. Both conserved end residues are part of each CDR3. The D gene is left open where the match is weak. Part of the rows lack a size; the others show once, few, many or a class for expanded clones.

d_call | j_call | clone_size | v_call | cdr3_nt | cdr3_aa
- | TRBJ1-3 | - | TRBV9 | TGTGCCAGCAGCTCTTTGTTATCTGGAAACACCATATATTTT | CASSSLLSGNTIYF
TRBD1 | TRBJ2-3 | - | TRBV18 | TGTGCCAGCTCGACACTACCGGGACAGGGGGCGAGGGATACGCAGTATTTT | CASSTLPGQGARDTQYF
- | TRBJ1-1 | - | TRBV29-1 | TGCAGCGTTGAATCGCAGTTGAACACTGAAGCTTTCTTT | CSVESQLNTEAFF
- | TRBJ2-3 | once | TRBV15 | TGTGCCACCAGCATCCTTGGGGAGACAGATACGCAGTATTTT | CATSILGETDTQYF
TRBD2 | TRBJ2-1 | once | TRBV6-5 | TGTGCCAGCAGTTGGGGGGCTAGCGGGGTCGAGCAGTTCTTC | CASSWGASGVEQFF
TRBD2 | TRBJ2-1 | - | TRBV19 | TGTGCCAGTAAAGCCGAGCGACTAGCGGGAGGGAGCAATGAGCAGTTCTTC | CASKAERLAGGSNEQFF
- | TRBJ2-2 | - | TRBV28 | TGTGCCAGCACGGGGAACACCGGGGAGCTGTTTTTT | CASTGNTGELFF
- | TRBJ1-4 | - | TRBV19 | TGTGCCAGTAGTATGTTTGGAGGGGATCTTTCCGAAAAACTGTTTTTT | CASSMFGGDLSEKLFF
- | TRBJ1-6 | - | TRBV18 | TGTGCCAGCTCACCTAACGGTAGAGATTCACCCCTCCACTTT | CASSPNGRDSPLHF
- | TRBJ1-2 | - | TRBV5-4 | TGTGCCAGCAGACAAATTGGGACACTTGATGGCTACACCTTC | CASRQIGTLDGYTF
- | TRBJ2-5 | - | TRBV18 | TGTGCCAGCTCACCACTCAGTCCACAAGAGACCCAGTACTTC | CASSPLSPQETQYF
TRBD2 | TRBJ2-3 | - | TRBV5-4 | TGTGCCAGCAGCTTGGTTCCTTTCAGCGGGGGGGCCCCAGATACGCAGTATTTT | CASSLVPFSGGAPDTQYF
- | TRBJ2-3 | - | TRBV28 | TGTGCCAGCAGTTTCGGACAGACGAGCACAGATACGCAGTATTTT | CASSFGQTSTDTQYF
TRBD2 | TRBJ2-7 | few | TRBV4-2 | TGTGCCAGCAGCCAAGGGACTAGCGGGGTGCAGTACTTC | CASSQGTSGVQYF
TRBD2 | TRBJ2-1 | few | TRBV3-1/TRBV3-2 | TGTGCCAGCAGCCAAGTGCTAACTAGCGGGGATAATGAGCAGTTCTTC | CASSQVLTSGDNEQFF
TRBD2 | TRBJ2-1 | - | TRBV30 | TGTGCCTGGAGCTCGAGCGGGATTGAGCAGTTCTTC | CAWSSSGIEQFF
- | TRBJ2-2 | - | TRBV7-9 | TGTGCCAGCACCATAAGGCAGGGCAACACCGGGGAGCTGTTTTTT | CASTIRQGNTGELFF
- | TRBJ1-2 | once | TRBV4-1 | TGCGCCAGCAGCCAAGATCGGGAAAATCTCTATGGCTACACCTTC | CASSQDRENLYGYTF
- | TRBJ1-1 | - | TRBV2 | TGTGCCAGCAGCGAACTGGCAGCCCGCGGGTCTGAAGCTTTCTTT | CASSELAARGSEAFF
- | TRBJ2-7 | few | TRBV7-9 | TGTGCCAGCAGCGTAGACACAGGGACGAGGTACGAGCAGTACTTC | CASSVDTGTRYEQYF
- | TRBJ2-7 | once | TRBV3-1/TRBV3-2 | TGTGCCAGCAGCCAAGATATTTGGCAGTCAACCTACGAGCAGTACTTC | CASSQDIWQSTYEQYF
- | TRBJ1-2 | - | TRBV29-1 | TGCAGCGTTGGCTTGCGGGGTCAGGGCTACACCTTC | CSVGLRGQGYTF
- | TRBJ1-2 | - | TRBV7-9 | TGTGCCAGCAGCTTAGAAGCGCCTTACTATGGCTACACCTTC | CASSLEAPYYGYTF